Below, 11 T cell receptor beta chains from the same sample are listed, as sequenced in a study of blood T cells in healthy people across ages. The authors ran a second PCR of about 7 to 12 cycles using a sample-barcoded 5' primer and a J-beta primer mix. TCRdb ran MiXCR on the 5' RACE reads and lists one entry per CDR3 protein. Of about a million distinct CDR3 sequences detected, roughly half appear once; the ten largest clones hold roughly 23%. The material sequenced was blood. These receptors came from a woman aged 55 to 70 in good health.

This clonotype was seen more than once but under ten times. CDR3 loop: CASSSRGGERSYEQYF. The CDR3 region has the DNA TGTGCCAGCAGCTCGAGGGGGGGAGAAAGGTCCTACGAGCAGTACTTC. V is TRBV7-2 and J is TRBJ2-7; a possible D gene is TRBD2 (7 bases). The CDR3 is 16 residues long. Trimming removed 4 bases from V and 1 base from J, with 17 bases in between. The germline CDR1 and CDR2 sequences are SGHTA and FQGNSA.

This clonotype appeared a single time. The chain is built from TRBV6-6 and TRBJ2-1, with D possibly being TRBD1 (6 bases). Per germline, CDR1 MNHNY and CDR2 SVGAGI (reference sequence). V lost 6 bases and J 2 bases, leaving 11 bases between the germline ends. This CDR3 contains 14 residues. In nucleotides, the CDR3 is TGTGCCAGCAGCGAGAGGGACACCTACAATGAGCAGTTCTTC. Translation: CASSERDTYNEQFF.

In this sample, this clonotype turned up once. The DNA for the CDR3 is TGTGCCAGCTGGAGTGGGACTAGCGAATCCTACGAGCAGTACTTC. This codes for CASWSGTSESYEQYF. This chain links TRBV6-1 with TRBJ2-7, with 10 nucleotides matching TRBD2. The V segment lost 8 bases and the J segment 1 base; nucleotides outside the gene matches: 8. The germline CDR1 and CDR2 sequences are MNHNS and SASEGT. This CDR3 is 15 amino acids long.

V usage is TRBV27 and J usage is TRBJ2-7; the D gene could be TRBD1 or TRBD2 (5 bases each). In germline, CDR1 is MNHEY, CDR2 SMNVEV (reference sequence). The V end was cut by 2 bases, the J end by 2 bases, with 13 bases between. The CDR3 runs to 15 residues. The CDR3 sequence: CASSLSPEGTYEQYF. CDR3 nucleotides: TGTGCCAGCAGTTTAAGCCCAGAGGGGACCTACGAGCAGTACTTC.

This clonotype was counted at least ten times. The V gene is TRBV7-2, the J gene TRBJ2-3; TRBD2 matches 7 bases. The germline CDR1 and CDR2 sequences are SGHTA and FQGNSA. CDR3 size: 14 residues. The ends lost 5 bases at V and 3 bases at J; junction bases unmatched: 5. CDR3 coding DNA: TGTGCCAGCAGCCTAGGGGAGGGGACAGATACGCAGTATTTT. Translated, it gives CASSLGEGTDTQYF.

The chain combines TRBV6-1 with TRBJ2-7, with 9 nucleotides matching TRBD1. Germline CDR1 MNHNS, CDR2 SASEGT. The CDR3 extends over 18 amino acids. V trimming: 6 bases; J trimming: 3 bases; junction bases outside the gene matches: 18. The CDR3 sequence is CASRSGTGYILRSYEQYF. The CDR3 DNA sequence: TGTGCCAGCAGATCCGGGACAGGGTACATTCTACGTAGCTACGAGCAGTACTTC.

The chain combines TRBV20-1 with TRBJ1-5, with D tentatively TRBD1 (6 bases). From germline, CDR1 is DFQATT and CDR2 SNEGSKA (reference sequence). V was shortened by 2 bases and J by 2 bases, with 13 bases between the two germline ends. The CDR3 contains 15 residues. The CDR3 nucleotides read TGCAGTGCTAGAAACCAGGGGAAGGGCAATCAGCCCCAGCATTTT. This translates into CSARNQGKGNQPQHF.

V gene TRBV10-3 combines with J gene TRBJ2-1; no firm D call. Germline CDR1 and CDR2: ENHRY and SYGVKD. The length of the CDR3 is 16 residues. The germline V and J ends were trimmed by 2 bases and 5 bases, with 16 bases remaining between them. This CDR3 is CAISETLGQAHNEQFF. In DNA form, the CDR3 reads TGTGCCATCAGTGAGACCCTAGGCCAAGCCCACAATGAGCAGTTCTTC.

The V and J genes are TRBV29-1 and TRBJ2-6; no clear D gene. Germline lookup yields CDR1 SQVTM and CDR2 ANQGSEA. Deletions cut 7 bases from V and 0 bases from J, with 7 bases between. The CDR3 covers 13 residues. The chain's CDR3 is CSAETSGANVLTF. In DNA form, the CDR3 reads TGCAGCGCAGAAACCTCTGGGGCCAACGTCCTGACTTTC.

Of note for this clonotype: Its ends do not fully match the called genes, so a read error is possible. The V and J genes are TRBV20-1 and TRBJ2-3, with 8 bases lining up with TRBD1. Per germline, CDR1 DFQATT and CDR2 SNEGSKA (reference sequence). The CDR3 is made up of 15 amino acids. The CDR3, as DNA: TGCAGTGCTGAACAGGGGGAGGCCTACACAGGTACGCAGTATTTT. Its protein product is CSAEQGEAYTGTQYF.

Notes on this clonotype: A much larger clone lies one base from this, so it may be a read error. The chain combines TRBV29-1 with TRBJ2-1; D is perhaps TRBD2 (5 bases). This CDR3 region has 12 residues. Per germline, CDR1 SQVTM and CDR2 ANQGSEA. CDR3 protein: CNVRPGSDEQFF. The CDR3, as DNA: TGCAACGTTCGACCGGGATCAGATGAGCAGTTCTTC.